Presented here are 8 T cell receptor beta chains from one specimen sequenced in a study of blood T cells in healthy people across ages. The use of a sample-barcoded 5' primer and a J-beta primer mix characterized a second PCR of 7 to 11 cycles. TCRdb independently ran MiXCR on the 5' RACE reads; one entry per CDR3 protein. The sample includes more than 900,000 distinct CDR3 sequences, around 27% seen only once; the top ten take around 0.75%. Another study also made use of these data, one on T cells of mothers and their children.

Sequencing was carried out using blood. These receptors were obtained from a girl aged 2 to 10 in good health.

Only a few counts were recorded for this clonotype. V gene TRBV7-3 combines with J gene TRBJ1-1; no firm D call. V was trimmed by 2 bases and J by 3 bases, leaving 13 bases between them. The CDR3 extends over 15 amino acids. In germline, CDR1 is SGHTA, CDR2 FQGTGA. For the CDR3, the DNA is TGTGCCAGCAGCTTAGCTTTGGGTCGGGACACTGAAGCTTTCTTT. It translates to CASSLALGRDTEAFF.

This clonotype was picked up a small number of times. This rearrangement joins TRBV2 to TRBJ2-7, with D tentatively TRBD1 or TRBD2 (5 bases each). CDR3 length equals 15 residues. Germline CDR1 SNHLY, CDR2 FYNNEI. DNA of the CDR3: TGTGCAACGGAATCCTCGGGGACGGTGGCCTCCGAGCAGTACTTC. This sequence encodes CATESSGTVASEQYF.

This clonotype was seen a single time. V usage is TRBV6-6 and J usage is TRBJ1-4; TRBD1 matches at 7 bases. The CDR3 runs 14 residues. Germline V gives CDR1 MNHNY, CDR2 SVGAGI (reference sequence). The junction had 9 bases not matched to a gene; V was cut back by 8 bases and J by 6 bases. The CDR3 DNA reads TGTGCCAGCGGAGACAGGGTGTTGGATGAAAAACTGTTTTTT. It is translated as CASGDRVLDEKLFF.

The CDR3: CASSEWKDRELDGYTF. DNA of the CDR3: TGTGCCAGCAGTGAATGGAAGGACAGGGAATTGGATGGCTACACCTTC. The chain carries TRBV25-1 and TRBJ1-2, with 8 bases lining up with TRBD1. The CDR3 has 16 residues. V dropped 1 base and J dropped 6; count of bases not matched to a gene: 10. CDR1 is MGHDK, CDR2 SYGVNS, per germline.

The rearrangement joins TRBV5-1 to TRBJ1-1; D gene unclear. V was trimmed by 6 bases and J by 1 base, leaving 10 bases between them. The CDR3 totals 13 residues. Looked up from germline, CDR1 is SGHRS and CDR2 is YFSETQ. In DNA, the CDR3 is TGCGCCAGCACCCAGACGGGGAACACTGAAGCTTTCTTT. Translated: CASTQTGNTEAFF.

The chain recombines TRBV9 with TRBJ2-3; weak D call: TRBD2 (5 bases). The V end was cut by 1 base, the J end by 0 bases, with 6 bases between. CDR3 length equals 14 residues. CDR1 is SGDLS, CDR2 YYNGEE, per germline. The CDR3: CASSVTGSTDTQYF. In nucleotides, the CDR3 is TGTGCCAGCAGCGTAACGGGAAGCACAGATACGCAGTATTTT.

This clonotype has a handful of counts. This chain links TRBV20-1 with TRBJ1-1; D may be TRBD1 (6 bases). V was clipped by 2 bases and J by 0 bases, with 10 bases between them. The germline V gene encodes CDR1 DFQATT and CDR2 SNEGSKA (reference sequence). This CDR3 contains 14 residues. CDR3 sequence (DNA): TGCAGTGCTAGACGACAGGCTCTGAACACTGAAGCTTTCTTT. Its protein product is CSARRQALNTEAFF.

This clonotype was detected only a few times. The chain combines TRBV11-2 with TRBJ2-2; 9 bases align to TRBD2. CDR3 length equals 13 residues. The germline V gene encodes CDR1 SGHAT and CDR2 FQNNGV. The ends lost 5 bases at V and 10 bases at J; junction bases unmatched: 5. The CDR3 loop reads CASSPSGISELFF. CDR3 sequence (DNA): TGTGCCAGCAGCCCTAGCGGGATTTCGGAGCTGTTTTTT.